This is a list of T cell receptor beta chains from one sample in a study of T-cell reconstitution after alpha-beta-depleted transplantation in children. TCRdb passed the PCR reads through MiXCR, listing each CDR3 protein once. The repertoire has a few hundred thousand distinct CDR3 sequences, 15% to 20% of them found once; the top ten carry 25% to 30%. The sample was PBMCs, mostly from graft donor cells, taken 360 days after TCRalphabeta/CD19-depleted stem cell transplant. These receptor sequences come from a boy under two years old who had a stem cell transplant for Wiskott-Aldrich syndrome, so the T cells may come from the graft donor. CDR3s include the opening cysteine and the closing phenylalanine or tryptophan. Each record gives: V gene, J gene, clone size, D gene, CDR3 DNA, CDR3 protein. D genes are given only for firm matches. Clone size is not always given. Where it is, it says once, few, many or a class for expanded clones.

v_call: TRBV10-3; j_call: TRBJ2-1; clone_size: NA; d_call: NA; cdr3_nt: TGTGCCATCAGTGACCGGGCAAAAAATGAGCAGTTCTTC; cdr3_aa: CAISDRAKNEQFF
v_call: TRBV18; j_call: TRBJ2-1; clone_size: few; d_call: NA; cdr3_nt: TGTGCCAGCTCACCAAAGCAGGGAATCGGTGAGCAGTTCTTC; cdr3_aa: CASSPKQGIGEQFF
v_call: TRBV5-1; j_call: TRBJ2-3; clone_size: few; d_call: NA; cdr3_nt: TGCGCCAGCAGCTTTTTCCACGACCGCACAGATACGCAGTATTTT; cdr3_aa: CASSFFHDRTDTQYF
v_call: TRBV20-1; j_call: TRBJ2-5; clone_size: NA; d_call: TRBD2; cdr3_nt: TGCAGTGCTAGAGGACTAGCGGGGGGGCGAGAGACCCAGTACTTC; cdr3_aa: CSARGLAGGRETQYF
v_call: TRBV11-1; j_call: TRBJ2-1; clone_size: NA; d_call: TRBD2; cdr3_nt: TGTGCCAGCAGCTCCCGATCCGGGACTAGCGGGAGGGCCAATGAGCAGTTCTTC; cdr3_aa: CASSSRSGTSGRANEQFF
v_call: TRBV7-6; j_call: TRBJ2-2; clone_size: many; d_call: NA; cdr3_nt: TGTGCCAGCAGCTTGGGACCGTACACCGGGGAGCTGTTTTTT; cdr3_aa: CASSLGPYTGELFF
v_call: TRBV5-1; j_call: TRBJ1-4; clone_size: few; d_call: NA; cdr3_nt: TGCGCCAGCAGCCCTAGGACCTCTGCAACTAATGAAAAACTGTTTTTT; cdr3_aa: CASSPRTSATNEKLFF
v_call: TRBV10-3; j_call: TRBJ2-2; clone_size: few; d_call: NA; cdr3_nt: TGTGCCATCAGTGAGTCGATAGGGGGAACCGGGGAGCTGTTTTTT; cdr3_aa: CAISESIGGTGELFF
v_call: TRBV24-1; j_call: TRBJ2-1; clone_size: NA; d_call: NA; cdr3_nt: TGTGCCACCAGTGGAGGTCGGGGGAGAGACTCCTACAATGAGCAGTTCTTC; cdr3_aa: CATSGGRGRDSYNEQFF
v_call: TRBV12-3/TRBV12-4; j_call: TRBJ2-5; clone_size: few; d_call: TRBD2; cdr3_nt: TGTGCCAGCAGTCGACTAGCGGGGCTCCAAGAGACCCAGTACTTC; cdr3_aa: CASSRLAGLQETQYF
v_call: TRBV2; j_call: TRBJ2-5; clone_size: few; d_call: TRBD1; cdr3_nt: TGTGCCAGCAGTGTTGGACAGGTCGAGACCCAGTACTTC; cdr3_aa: CASSVGQVETQYF
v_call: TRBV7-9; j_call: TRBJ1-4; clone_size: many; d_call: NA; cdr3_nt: TGTGCCAGCAGCTTACAACGTGAAAATGAAAAACTGTTTTTT; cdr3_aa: CASSLQRENEKLFF
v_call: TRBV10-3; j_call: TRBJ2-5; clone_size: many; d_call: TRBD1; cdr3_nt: TGTGCCATCAGTGTTGGGACAGGGAGTCTGGGAGAGACCCAGTACTTC; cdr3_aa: CAISVGTGSLGETQYF
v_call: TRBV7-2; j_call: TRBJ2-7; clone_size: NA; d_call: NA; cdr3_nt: TGTGCCAGCAGCTTTGGGGGAAAGACAGGCTACGAGCAGTACTTC; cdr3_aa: CASSFGGKTGYEQYF
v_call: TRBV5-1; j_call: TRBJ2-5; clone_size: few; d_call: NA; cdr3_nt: TGCGCCAGCAGCTTGGGCGTGGGGGGACGGCAGCAAGAGACCCAGTACTTC; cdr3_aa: CASSLGVGGRQQETQYF
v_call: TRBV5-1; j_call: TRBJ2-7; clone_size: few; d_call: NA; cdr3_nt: TGCGCCAGCGCAGGGACCGACTACGAGCAGTACTTC; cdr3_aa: CASAGTDYEQYF
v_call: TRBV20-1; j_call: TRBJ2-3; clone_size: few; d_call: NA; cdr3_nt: TGCAGTAAATCAGGGCTAGCAGATACGCAGTATTTT; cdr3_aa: CSKSGLADTQYF